The 6 T cell receptor beta chains presented below share a single source sample, sequenced in a study of blood T cell repertoires in COVID-19. The protocol was immunoSEQ multiplex PCR, while the TCRdb copy is restricted to in-frame clones and leaves out a portion. The sample carries almost 200,000 clones, roughly 90% recorded once. The sequencing sample was made of PBMCs or T cells enriched from blood (not recorded which). These receptors were obtained from a woman aged 18-35 years who had recovered from COVID-19.

V is TRBV19 and J is TRBJ1-5; no firm D call. CDR1 is LNHDA, CDR2 SQIVND, per germline (reference sequence). V gave up 2 bases and J gave up 3 bases, with 5 bases separating them. There are 13 residues in the CDR3. For the CDR3, the DNA is TGTGCCAGTAGTATATACAACAATCAGCCCCAGCATTTT. It encodes CASSIYNNQPQHF.

This rearrangement joins TRBV28 to TRBJ1-4; D gene unclear. This CDR3 has 14 amino acids. CDR1 MDHEN and CDR2 SYDVKM come from the germline V gene. Between the trimmed V and J ends, which lost 2 bases and 7 bases, there was a span of 11 bases. The CDR3 loop is CASSLRSPSEKLFF. The DNA for the CDR3 is TGTGCCAGCAGTTTAAGAAGCCCGAGTGAAAAACTGTTTTTT.

This clone has a handful of counts. The genes are TRBV7-7 and TRBJ2-7; weak D call: TRBD1 (6 bases). CDR3 length: 15 residues. Deletions cut 5 bases from V and 0 bases from J, with 14 bases between. Germline lookup yields CDR1 SSHAT and CDR2 FNYEAQ (reference sequence). CDR3 sequence: CASSPHPGDSYEQYF. CDR3 DNA sequence: TGTGCCAGCAGCCCCCATCCAGGGGACTCCTACGAGCAGTACTTC.

The J gene is TRBJ1-2, the V gene TRBV19; maybe TRBD1 (5 bases). Trimming cost V 4 bases and J 8 bases, with 17 bases left between them. This CDR3 has 14 amino acids. The germline V gene has CDR1 LNHDA and CDR2 SQIVND (reference sequence). The CDR3 loop is CASSTLDTFIGYTF. CDR3 nucleotide sequence: TGTGCCAGTAGTACCCTGGACACCTTTATCGGCTACACCTTC.

This clone was detected only once. The chain is built from TRBV5-4 and TRBJ2-3; D possibly corresponds to TRBD1 (5 bases). The CDR3 has 16 amino acids. The V end lost 0 bases, the J end lost 4 bases, and 15 bases lay between the germline ends. The V gene's germline CDR1 is SGHNT and CDR2 YYREEE (reference sequence). The CDR3 here is CASSLGQGLGSDTQYF. CDR3 coding DNA: TGTGCCAGCAGCTTGGGGCAGGGCTTGGGCTCAGATACGCAGTATTTT.

The J gene is TRBJ1-1, the V gene TRBV2; 8 positions match TRBD1. CDR1 SNHLY and CDR2 FYNNEI come from the germline V gene. The CDR3 has 15 amino acids. J gave up 1 base and V 8 bases, and 9 bases lay outside the gene matches. The CDR3 DNA sequence: TGTGCCAGCTGCCGGGACAGGTTTGCGAACACTGAAGCTTTCTTT. It is translated as CASCRDRFANTEAFF.